The text below deals with one T cell receptor beta chain. The data derive from a study of blood T cell repertoires in COVID-19. About the research overall: Samples representing acute and convalescent COVID-19 were sourced from the United States, Italy and Spain. The cDNA or gDNA used as material had been derived from T cells, B-cell-depleted T cells, or PBMCs.

Recovery meant two consecutive negative NP/OP PCR tests, professional clearance, or resolved symptoms. Germline lookup yields CDR1 MNHEY and CDR2 SMNVEV (reference sequence). V lost 5 bases and J lost 0; bases outside the gene matches: 5. The CDR3 has 16 amino acids. Per the original data handling: The assay estimated nucleated cells by amplifying reference gene primers. Produced via immunoSEQ multiplex PCR; TCRdb's table is partial and in-frame only. V and J calls and clone size are as listed in that table; D and trimming were resolved from the DNA. The table shows approximately 150,000 clones, with less than 85% occurring only once.

The rearrangement uses TRBV27 and TRBJ2-7; TRBD2 matches at 12 bases. The receptor was derived from a man aged 55 to 69 who had recovered from COVID-19. Material for sequencing was PBMCs or T cells enriched from blood (not recorded which). CDR3 coding DNA: TGTGCCAGCAGTCCCGGACTAGCGGGGACCTCCTACGAGCAGTACTTC. Protein: CASSPGLAGTSYEQYF.